These 29 T cell receptor beta chains were all obtained from the same sample, sequenced in a study of PD-1 blockade in mismatch repair-deficient tumors. Method: immunoSEQ multiplex PCR; TCRdb's copy keeps in-frame clones and lacks some. The table has 130,000 or so clones, 86% seen once. The sample was peripheral blood, taken 44 weeks after starting pembrolizumab. The source is an adult with mismatch repair-deficient cancer.

This chain connects TRBV5-1 to TRBJ2-7; no clear D gene. V was shortened by 0 bases and J by 0 bases, with 13 bases between the two germline ends. This CDR3 spans 16 amino acids. Germline values: CDR1 SGHRS, CDR2 YFSETQ. The CDR3 sequence: CASSLGPSDPSYEQYF. The DNA of the CDR3 is TGCGCCAGCAGCTTGGGCCCCAGCGACCCCTCCTACGAGCAGTACTTC.

J is TRBJ1-4 and V is TRBV5-5; D unclear. Trimming took 0 bases from V and 5 from J, leaving 8 bases between them. The CDR3 runs 14 residues. Germline V lookup: CDR1 SGHKS, CDR2 YYEKEE (reference sequence). The CDR3 DNA reads as TGTGCCAGCAGCTTGGTGTCGCGCAATGAAAAACTGTTTTTT. This gives the protein CASSLVSRNEKLFF.

In regard to this clone: This specimen includes other DNA sequences encoding the same CDR3. This chain uses TRBV28 with TRBJ2-7; a possible D gene is TRBD2 (5 bases). The CDR3 totals 11 residues. V dropped 5 bases and J dropped 4 bases, with 6 bases sitting between them. Germline V gives CDR1 MDHEN, CDR2 SYDVKM. For the CDR3, the DNA is TGTGCCAGCAGTAGAGGGTACGAGCAGTACTTC. Protein: CASSRGYEQYF.

The chain is built from TRBV30 and TRBJ2-6; 8 nucleotides match TRBD1. The CDR3 covers 15 residues. CDR1 is GTSNPN, CDR2 SVGIG, per germline (reference sequence). V gave up 5 bases and J gave up 3 bases; unmatched junction bases: 6. This chain's CDR3 is CAWGGTGVGANVLTF. The CDR3 region has the DNA TGTGCCTGGGGGGGGACAGGCGTTGGGGCCAACGTCCTGACTTTC.

The chain joins TRBV18 to TRBJ2-4, with TRBD2 identical over 11 bases. Trimming took 4 bases from V and 1 from J; bases not matched to a gene: 6. The CDR3 covers 17 residues. Germline CDR1 is KGHSH and CDR2 is LQKENI. This chain's CDR3 is CASSRQLAGVAKNIQYF. Written as DNA, the CDR3 is TGTGCCAGCTCACGTCAACTAGCGGGAGTTGCCAAAAACATTCAGTACTTC.

This clone was detected many times. The chain carries TRBV25-1 and TRBJ2-2; 9 bases match TRBD1. The CDR3 consists of 15 residues. Germline CDR1 reads MGHDK; CDR2 reads SYGVNS. The trim removed 2 bases at V and 3 bases at J, leaving 1 base unmatched. The CDR3 region is CASSEGTGHTGELFF. The CDR3 DNA is TGTGCCAGCAGTGAAGGGACAGGGCACACCGGGGAGCTGTTTTTT.

V usage is TRBV7-9 and J usage is TRBJ2-1; TRBD2 agrees at 12 bases. V shed 11 bases, J shed 8 bases, and the junction held 10 bases outside the gene matches. This CDR3 has 14 amino acids. The germline V gene has CDR1 SEHNR and CDR2 FQNEAQ (reference sequence). CDR3 sequence reads: CAGETSGSVYEQFF. The CDR3 DNA sequence: TGTGCCGGTGAGACTAGCGGGAGTGTCTATGAGCAGTTCTTC.

This clone has just a few counts. The gene calls are TRBV7-9 and TRBJ1-2, with 11 bases fitting TRBD1. Unmatched junction bases numbered 2, after V lost 6 bases and J lost 8 bases. CDR1 and CDR2 from the germline V gene are SEHNR and FQNEAQ (reference sequence). The CDR3 sequence is 12 residues long. CDR3 loop: CASRGTGGGYTF. CDR3 sequence (DNA): TGTGCCAGCAGGGGGACAGGGGGAGGCTACACCTTC.

The chain combines TRBV27 with TRBJ2-7; 7 bases are shared with TRBD2. Trimming removed 1 base from V and 2 bases from J; junction bases left unmatched: 8. The CDR3 extends over 16 amino acids. In germline, CDR1 is MNHEY, CDR2 SMNVEV (reference sequence). This CDR3 reads CASSLYTGRSTYEQYF. DNA for the CDR3: TGTGCCAGCAGTTTATATACCGGGAGGAGTACCTACGAGCAGTACTTC.

This clone has a single count. V gene TRBV7-9 combines with J gene TRBJ1-1, with D uncertain. V was pared by 5 bases and J by 8 bases, with 18 bases between. Germline V gene sequence: CDR1 SEHNR, CDR2 FQNEAQ (reference sequence). CDR3 length: 14 residues. CDR3 amino acids: CASSDFGRAEEAFF. CDR3 DNA: TGTGCCAGCAGCGACTTTGGGCGGGCGGAAGAAGCTTTCTTT.

The rearrangement uses TRBV5-1 and TRBJ1-4; 12 nucleotides match TRBD1. V shed 4 bases, J shed 7 bases, and the junction held 5 bases outside the gene matches. The CDR3 spans 15 residues. Germline V gene sequence: CDR1 SGHRS, CDR2 YFSETQ. The CDR3 bases are TGCGCCAGCAGCCAAGGGACAGGGGGCATTGAAAAACTGTTTTTT. As protein: CASSQGTGGIEKLFF.

The gene calls are TRBV10-1 and TRBJ2-7; TRBD2 aligns across 8 bases. Germline lookup yields CDR1 WNHNN and CDR2 SYGVQD (reference sequence). The CDR3 is 17 amino acids. V was clipped by 0 bases and J by 0 bases; unmatched bases: 7. CDR3 sequence reads: CASSESNCGRHSYEQYF. CDR3 bases: TGCGCCAGCAGTGAGTCGAATTGCGGGAGGCACTCCTACGAGCAGTACTTC.

The chain carries TRBV7-2 and TRBJ2-7, with D possibly matching TRBD2 (5 bases). The CDR3 is made up of 15 amino acids. Between the trimmed V and J ends, which lost 2 bases and 3 bases, there was a span of 14 bases. From germline, CDR1 is SGHTA and CDR2 FQGNSA. For the CDR3, the DNA is TGTGCCAGCAGCTTAAGGACTGTTGAGGACTACGAGCAGTACTTC. Its translation is CASSLRTVEDYEQYF.

CDR3 sequence reads: CASGLEGAEAFF. DNA of the CDR3: TGTGCTAGTGGTTTGGAGGGGGCTGAAGCTTTCTTT. V usage is TRBV12-5 and J usage is TRBJ1-1; tentative D call: TRBD1 (6 bases). The V gene lost 1 base and the J gene lost 6 bases, with 6 bases spanning the gap. The CDR3 extends over 12 amino acids. Germline V gene sequence: CDR1 LGHNT, CDR2 FRNRAP.

This clone qualifies as medium-sized. The chain carries TRBV6-4 and TRBJ2-1, with 14 positions matching TRBD2. V trimming: 0 bases; J trimming: 6 bases; junction bases outside the gene matches: 1. The CDR3 extends over 16 amino acids. The germline V gene encodes CDR1 MRHNA and CDR2 SNTAGT. The CDR3 spells CASSDSGTSGSNEQFF. The CDR3 DNA reads as TGTGCCAGCAGTGACTCCGGGACTAGCGGGAGCAATGAGCAGTTCTTC.

J is TRBJ1-3 and V is TRBV2, with 7 positions matching TRBD1. This CDR3 has 13 amino acids. V was clipped by 7 bases and J by 4 bases; unmatched bases: 4. In germline, CDR1 is SNHLY, CDR2 FYNNEI. For the CDR3, the DNA is TGTGCCAGCACAACAGGGGTAGGAAACACCATATATTTT. Translating it yields CASTTGVGNTIYF.

The chain carries TRBV7-9 and TRBJ2-1, with 9 bases fitting TRBD2. CDR3 length equals 16 residues. V shed 5 bases, J shed 9 bases, and the junction held 14 bases outside the gene matches. Germline values: CDR1 SEHNR, CDR2 FQNEAQ (reference sequence). This chain's CDR3 is CASSILRAGGPSEQFF. Written as DNA, the CDR3 is TGTGCCAGCAGCATCCTCAGGGCGGGAGGGCCGAGTGAGCAGTTCTTC. The full variable domain, with the rest looked up from reference TRBV7-9 and TRBJ2-1, is DTGVSQNPRHKITKRGQNVTFRCDPISEHNRLYWYRQTLGQGPEFLTYFQNEAQLEKSRLLSDRFSAERPKGSFSTLEIQRTEQGDSAMYLCASSILRAGGPSEQFFGPGTRLTVL.

The V gene is TRBV7-9, the J gene TRBJ2-5; possibly TRBD2 for D (5 bases). Germline CDR1 is SEHNR and CDR2 is FQNEAQ (reference sequence). Trimming pared 2 bases from V and 1 base from J, leaving 11 bases between. The CDR3 runs 15 residues. The CDR3 loop reads CASSLNFAGQETQYF. CDR3 bases: TGTGCCAGCAGCTTAAATTTCGCGGGCCAAGAGACCCAGTACTTC.

The genes are TRBV13 and TRBJ2-1; D is possibly TRBD1 (6 bases). In germline, CDR1 is PRHDT, CDR2 FYEKMQ (reference sequence). Trimming took off 2 bases at V and 7 bases at J, with 6 bases between the two ends. The length of the CDR3 is 12 residues. The DNA of the CDR3 is TGTGCCAGCAGCTTACAGGGGAATGAGCAGTTCTTC. This sequence encodes CASSLQGNEQFF.

The chain carries TRBV9 and TRBJ1-1, with 8 bases aligning to TRBD1. The germline V gene has CDR1 SGDLS and CDR2 YYNGEE. This CDR3 has 16 residues. With V trimmed by 1 base and J by 5 bases, 10 bases remained unmatched. In DNA, the CDR3 is TGTGCCAGCAGCGTAAATTTCGACAGGGGAGGGACTGAAGCTTTCTTT. Its protein product is CASSVNFDRGGTEAFF.

This clone was detected a few times. The chain employs TRBV6-5 and TRBJ2-7; 7 bases match TRBD1. The germline V gene has CDR1 MNHEY and CDR2 SVGAGI. The CDR3 is 13 amino acids. The V gene end was trimmed by 6 bases and the J gene end by 3 bases; junction bases not matched to a gene: 5. The CDR3 spells CASRRQGNYEQYF. The CDR3 DNA reads TGTGCCAGCAGGCGACAGGGAAACTACGAGCAGTACTTC.

V is TRBV4-3 and J is TRBJ2-3; 7 bases match TRBD2. V was clipped by 1 base and J by 2 bases; unmatched bases: 9. The germline V gene encodes CDR1 LGHNA and CDR2 YSLEER. This CDR3 has 17 amino acids. CDR3 in DNA: TGCGCCAGCAGCCAAGTACAGCGGGACTTTCTCACAGATACGCAGTATTTT. This sequence encodes CASSQVQRDFLTDTQYF.

The chain uses TRBV19 and TRBJ2-6; D ambiguous. Trimming took off 4 bases at V and 0 bases at J, with 19 bases between the two ends. The CDR3 runs to 19 residues. Germline loops: CDR1 LNHDA, CDR2 SQIVND (reference sequence). CDR3 region: CASSSLGETSSSGANVLTF. The CDR3 bases are TGTGCCAGTAGTAGTTTGGGCGAAACTTCCAGCTCTGGGGCCAACGTCCTGACTTTC.

This chain connects TRBV19 to TRBJ2-2; D perhaps matches TRBD1 (6 bases). CDR3 length equals 12 residues. Germline lookup yields CDR1 LNHDA and CDR2 SQIVND (reference sequence). The germline V and J ends were trimmed by 6 bases and 6 bases, with 8 bases remaining between them. For the CDR3, the DNA is TGTGCCAGTAGAGGGGGTTCCGGGGAGCTGTTTTTT. This codes for CASRGGSGELFF.

This chain connects TRBV19 to TRBJ1-2, with a possible D match to TRBD1 (5 bases). V lost 6 bases to trimming and J lost 0 bases, with 14 bases between them. The CDR3 contains 15 residues. Germline assignment: CDR1 LNHDA and CDR2 SQIVND (reference sequence). The CDR3 spells CASRSGTAANYGYTF. As DNA, the CDR3 is TGTGCCAGTAGGTCCGGGACTGCTGCTAACTATGGCTACACCTTC.

This CDR3 reads CASTRRSSGRSSYNEQFF. CDR3 bases: TGTGCCAGCACCCGACGTAGCAGCGGGAGGTCCTCCTACAATGAGCAGTTCTTC. The chain links TRBV27 to TRBJ2-1; the match to TRBD2 covers 9 bases. The CDR3 is made up of 18 amino acids. In germline, CDR1 is MNHEY, CDR2 SMNVEV (reference sequence). Germline trimming cut 7 bases from V and 0 bases from J; bases unmatched to any gene: 13.

This chain connects TRBV5-1 to TRBJ2-7; TRBD2 is a possible D gene (6 bases). Germline CDR1 SGHRS, CDR2 YFSETQ. V lost 4 bases and J lost 2, with 7 bases in between. The CDR3 spans 12 residues. The CDR3 spells CASSPGAYEQYF. The CDR3 nucleotides are TGCGCCAGCAGCCCGGGAGCCTACGAGCAGTACTTC. The variable domain in full, with the rest retrieved from reference TRBV5-1 and TRBJ2-7, is KAGVTQTPRYLIKTRGQQVTLSCSPISGHRSVSWYQQTPGQGLQFLFEYFSETQRNKGNFPGRFSGRQFSNSRSEMNVSTLELGDSALYLCASSPGAYEQYFGPGTRLTVT.

The chain couples TRBV5-1 to TRBJ2-3, with 15 bases that match TRBD2. V lost 0 bases and J lost 0; bases outside the gene matches: 2. The CDR3 is 18 residues long. Looked up from germline, CDR1 is SGHRS and CDR2 is YFSETQ. CDR3 bases: TGCGCCAGCAGCTTGGCCGGACTAGCGGGAGGGAGCACAGATACGCAGTATTTT. Translating gives CASSLAGLAGGSTDTQYF.

V usage is TRBV5-4 and J usage is TRBJ2-6; D remains unclear. CDR1 is SGHNT and CDR2 is YYREEE in the germline V gene (reference sequence). The CDR3 is 15 amino acids. V dropped 1 base and J dropped 0 bases, with 5 bases sitting between them. DNA for the CDR3: TGTGCCAGCAGCTTGCGATCCTCTGGGGCCAACGTCCTGACTTTC. Its translation is CASSLRSSGANVLTF.